The sample holds a few counts of the clone carrying this T cell receptor beta chain. Produced via immunoSEQ multiplex PCR; TCRdb's table is partial and in-frame only. The sample lists under 400,000 clones; almost 90% were seen once. This specimen comes from a study of blood T cell repertoires in COVID-19. It was during active infection that Seattle patients were enrolled and then longitudinally followed. Sequenced sample: peripheral blood. This receptor was identified in a woman in her thirties with COVID-19, enrolled during active disease.

CDR3 coding DNA: TGTGCCAGCAGTTACTCAGCAGGTAGTGCCTACGAGCAGTACTTC. This sequence encodes CASSYSAGSAYEQYF. The chain links TRBV6-6 to TRBJ2-7; D is ambiguous. The germline V gene has CDR1 MNHNY and CDR2 SVGAGI (reference sequence). The CDR3 extends over 15 amino acids. V shed 0 bases and J shed 2 bases, with 11 bases lying between them.